These 29 T cell receptor beta chains were sequenced from one sample in a study of sequential checkpoint blockade in melanoma (dated by TCRdb to 2018 to 2020). The library was prepared using the immunoSEQ multiplex PCR assay. Entries here come from immuneACCESS through TCRdb and include only in-frame sequences with V and J called. Some clones fail to appear in such tables; in the studies checked, an unresolved V gene covers under half of the shortfall, and the cause of the remainder is unknown. In this sample the table shows 3,500 to 5,000 clones, less than 25% of which occur a single time. The top ten hold roughly 4% of the sample. The treatment or condition tag for this specimen amounts to: randomized to nivolumab then ipilimumab (arm A) or the reverse (arm B). The source material was tumor tissue (inferred from file names), sampled from a patient given nivolumab and ipilimumab in sequence. Receptors originate from a human donor with melanoma.

This clone has just a few counts. The chain recombines TRBV9 with TRBJ1-4, with TRBD1 as a possible D gene (5 bases). Trimming left V 0 bases short and J 8 bases short, with 14 bases between. This CDR3 is built from 15 residues. Germline loops: CDR1 SGDLS, CDR2 YYNGEE. The CDR3 bases are TGTGCCAGCAGCGTAGGCGGGACCCCGCGGGAAAAACTGTTTTTT. Translated, it gives CASSVGGTPREKLFF.

The chain uses TRBV6-1 and TRBJ2-1, with 11 bases matching TRBD2. This CDR3 is built from 19 residues. The V and J ends lost 0 bases and 8 bases, in that order; junction bases with no gene match: 15. CDR1 and CDR2 from the germline V gene are MNHNS and SASEGT. CDR3 amino acids: CASSEAQGLAGGNFYEQFF. CDR3 nucleotide sequence: TGTGCCAGCAGTGAAGCGCAGGGGCTAGCGGGGGGTAATTTCTATGAGCAGTTCTTC.

This clone was seen a few times. The chain recombines TRBV6-8 with TRBJ1-5; D remains unclear. Germline CDR1 reads MNHGY; CDR2 reads SAAAGT. CDR3 size: 13 residues. Trimming removed 4 bases from V and 2 bases from J, with 6 bases in between. CDR3 bases: TGTGCCAGCAGTTTTAAGGGCAATCAGCCCCAGCATTTT. It translates to CASSFKGNQPQHF.

This clone is deemed medium-sized. V is TRBV11-3 and J is TRBJ2-3; no reliable D call. CDR3 size: 14 residues. Germline values: CDR1 SGHNT, CDR2 YENEEA. V was pared by 5 bases and J by 0 bases, with 9 bases between. CDR3 in amino acids: CASSRETSTDTQYF. CDR3 DNA: TGTGCCAGCAGCCGAGAGACTAGCACAGATACGCAGTATTTT.

This clone is medium-sized (0.01 to 0.1%) within its sample. The chain has TRBV25-1 and TRBJ1-1; the D gene is possibly TRBD1 (6 bases). Germline loops: CDR1 MGHDK, CDR2 SYGVNS. Trimming took off 6 bases at V and 0 bases at J, with 11 bases between the two ends. The CDR3 totals 14 residues. The CDR3 nucleotides read TGTGCCAGCAGAACCCAGGGGTTGAACACTGAAGCTTTCTTT. It translates to CASRTQGLNTEAFF.

In this sample, this clone turned up a few times. The chain employs TRBV4-1 and TRBJ1-2; 7 bases are a match to TRBD1. From germline, CDR1 is MGHRA and CDR2 YSYEKL. Trimming took 2 bases from V and 2 from J; bases not matched to a gene: 2. CDR3 length: 14 amino acids. The DNA for the CDR3 is TGCGCCAGCAGCCAACCGACAGGGAACTATGGCTACACCTTC. This encodes CASSQPTGNYGYTF.

This sequence joins TRBV18 and TRBJ1-1, with 8 bases fitting TRBD1. The CDR3 runs 15 residues. CDR1 and CDR2 (germline): KGHSH, LQKENI. V gave up 4 bases and J gave up 4 bases; unmatched junction bases: 8. This CDR3 is CASSLQDRGSTEAFF. The CDR3 DNA reads TGTGCCAGCTCACTACAAGACAGGGGTAGCACTGAAGCTTTCTTT. Based on the CDR3 plus reference TRBV18 and TRBJ1-1, the full variable domain is NAGVMQNPRHLVRRRGQEARLRCSPMKGHSHVYWYRQLPEEGLKFMVYLQKENIIDESGMPKERFSAEFPKEGPSILRIQQVVRGDSAAYFCASSLQDRGSTEAFFGQGTRLTVV.

The chain carries TRBV19 and TRBJ1-6; D gene uncertain. CDR1 LNHDA and CDR2 SQIVND come from the germline V gene (reference sequence). The V gene lost 2 bases and the J gene lost 7 bases, with 12 bases spanning the gap. The CDR3 spans 15 residues. CDR3 in amino acids: CASSIIQGRNSPLHF. DNA for the CDR3: TGTGCCAGTAGTATAATCCAAGGAAGGAATTCACCCCTCCACTTT.

The chain combines TRBV30 with TRBJ1-3; D gene ambiguous. The CDR3 extends over 13 amino acids. The germline V and J ends were trimmed by 4 bases and 1 base, with 8 bases remaining between them. Germline V lookup: CDR1 GTSNPN, CDR2 SVGIG (reference sequence). For the CDR3, the DNA is TGTGCCTGGAAAGGTAGATCTGGAAACACCATATATTTT. Its translation: CAWKGRSGNTIYF.

This clone is categorized as medium-sized (0.01 to 0.1%). CDR3 in amino acids: CASSQSDGNTIYF. DNA of the CDR3: TGTGCCAGCAGCCAATCTGATGGAAACACCATATATTTT. The rearrangement joins TRBV16 to TRBJ1-3; D unresolved. Germline assignment: CDR1 KGHSY and CDR2 FQNENV. The CDR3 is made up of 13 amino acids. The V end lost 0 bases, the J end lost 3 bases, and 3 bases lay between the germline ends.

The DNA for the CDR3 is TGTGCCAGTAGTATATCGGGGACAGATTACAATGAGCAGTTCTTC. It encodes CASSISGTDYNEQFF. The chain recombines TRBV19 with TRBJ2-1, with TRBD1 matching 7 bases. CDR1 is LNHDA and CDR2 is SQIVND in the germline V gene (reference sequence). Unmatched junction bases numbered 5, after V lost 2 bases and J lost 4 bases. This CDR3 region has 15 residues.

V and J are TRBV18 and TRBJ1-4; D not resolved. Germline lookup yields CDR1 KGHSH and CDR2 LQKENI. The CDR3 length is 15 residues. Trimming stripped 0 bases from V and 6 bases from J, with 11 bases between. The DNA of the CDR3 is TGTGCCAGCTCACCACCAGGACTCAAGGATGAAAAACTGTTTTTT. This gives the protein CASSPPGLKDEKLFF.

The chain carries TRBV6-8 and TRBJ1-1; D not certain. This CDR3 is built from 13 residues. The germline V gene has CDR1 MNHGY and CDR2 SAAAGT. V lost 0 bases and J 1 base, leaving 3 bases between the germline ends. CDR3 residues: CASSYSWNTEAFF. The CDR3 bases are TGTGCCAGCAGTTACTCGTGGAACACTGAAGCTTTCTTT.

The table lists this clone with a few counts. The chain employs TRBV28 and TRBJ1-2; 9 bases are a match to TRBD1. This CDR3 is built from 15 residues. Germline CDR1 and CDR2: MDHEN and SYDVKM. The J segment lost 13 bases and the V segment lost 1 base, leaving 13 bases of the junction unmatched. CDR3 DNA sequence: TGTGCCAGCAGTTTATTCGGCCCGGACAGGGGAGGCGGCACCTTC. Protein sequence: CASSLFGPDRGGGTF.

V gene TRBV5-1 combines with J gene TRBJ1-2; no clear D. The ends were cut back, 2 bases at V and 7 bases at J, with 15 bases in the middle. There are 14 residues in the CDR3. The germline V gene has CDR1 SGHRS and CDR2 YFSETQ. CDR3 in DNA: TGCGCCAGCAGCTTTAGGAGGGCTTCTACTGGCTACACCTTC. Encoded protein: CASSFRRASTGYTF.

This clone was counted at least ten times. This chain links TRBV11-3 with TRBJ1-5; no clear D. The germline gives CDR1 SGHNT, CDR2 YENEEA. The CDR3 covers 17 residues. The germline V and J ends were trimmed by 3 bases and 0 bases, with 15 bases remaining between them. This CDR3 reads CASSFSPRNDSNQPQHF. The CDR3 region has the DNA TGTGCCAGCAGCTTTAGTCCGAGAAACGATAGCAATCAGCCCCAGCATTTT.

J is TRBJ1-5 and V is TRBV29-1; TRBD1 might be the D (5 bases). The CDR3 contains 13 residues. CDR1 SQVTM and CDR2 ANQGSEA come from the germline V gene. Trimming left V 4 bases short and J 7 bases short, with 14 bases between. The CDR3 sequence: CSVALSEGQPQHF. CDR3 sequence (DNA): TGCAGCGTTGCTCTGTCAGAGGGGCAGCCCCAGCATTTT.

This clone is medium-sized in the sample. This chain uses TRBV4-1 with TRBJ1-6; a weak D match, TRBD1 (5 bases). Germline V gene lookup returns CDR1 MGHRA and CDR2 YSYEKL. V was clipped by 5 bases and J by 6 bases, with 14 bases between them. The CDR3 contains 15 residues. The CDR3 nucleotides read TGCGCCAGCAGCTTCCGGACCCAGGGTAATTCACCCCTCCACTTT. Translated, it gives CASSFRTQGNSPLHF.

This clone showed up just a few times. V is TRBV6-8 and J is TRBJ1-4, with a possible D match to TRBD1 (6 bases). Germline assignment: CDR1 MNHGY and CDR2 SAAAGT. CDR3 length equals 15 residues. V lost 0 bases and J 6 bases, leaving 11 bases between the germline ends. CDR3 DNA sequence: TGTGCCAGCAGTTACTCGAGGGGGTCCCATGAAAAACTGTTTTTT. This translates into CASSYSRGSHEKLFF.

The chain has TRBV29-1 and TRBJ1-2; 8 nucleotides line up with TRBD1. After removal of 7 bases from V and 7 bases from J, the junction contained 11 bases not matched to a gene. CDR3 length: 13 residues. CDR1 and CDR2 (germline): SQVTM, ANQGSEA. The CDR3 protein is CSATTQGALGYTF. The CDR3 DNA reads TGCAGCGCGACTACCCAGGGGGCGCTTGGCTACACCTTC.

The chain combines TRBV19 with TRBJ1-1; D remains ambiguous. This CDR3 region has 14 residues. Germline V CDR1 and CDR2: LNHDA, SQIVND (reference sequence). The ends were cut back, 3 bases at V and 3 bases at J, with 11 bases in the middle. The CDR3 loop reads CASSIRAGDTEAFF. The CDR3 DNA reads as TGTGCCAGTAGTATTAGGGCCGGGGACACTGAAGCTTTCTTT. The entire variable domain, with the rest obtained from reference TRBV19 and TRBJ1-1, is as follows: DGGITQSPKYLFRKEGQNVTLSCEQNLNHDAMYWYRQDPGQGLRLIYYSQIVNDFQKGDIAEGYSVSREKKESFPLTVTSAQKNPTAFYLCASSIRAGDTEAFFGQGTRLTVV.

The chain has TRBV28 and TRBJ1-2, with D perhaps matching TRBD1 (5 bases). Deletions cut 6 bases from V and 6 bases from J, with 14 bases between. The CDR3 has 13 residues. Germline V CDR1 and CDR2: MDHEN, SYDVKM. As DNA, the CDR3 is TGTGCCAGCAGAGCAGGGTTTGGGGATGGCTACACCTTC. It encodes CASRAGFGDGYTF.

This rearrangement joins TRBV30 to TRBJ1-5; D gene uncertain. This CDR3 region has 13 residues. Trimming took 1 base from V and 4 from J, leaving 8 bases between them. CDR1 GTSNPN and CDR2 SVGIG come from the germline V gene (reference sequence). As DNA, the CDR3 is TGTGCCTGGAGTGGAACTGGTAATCAGCCCCAGCATTTT. This sequence encodes CAWSGTGNQPQHF. The whole variable domain, filled in from reference TRBV30 and TRBJ1-5, reads SQTIHQWPATLVQPVGSPLSLECTVEGTSNPNLYWYRQAAGRGLQLLFYSVGIGQISSEVPQNLSASRPQDRQFILSSKKLLLSDSGFYLCAWSGTGNQPQHFGDGTRLSIL.

The chain links TRBV9 to TRBJ1-3, with D perhaps matching TRBD1 (5 bases). The CDR3 is 15 amino acids. Deletions cut 3 bases from V and 2 bases from J, with 12 bases between. CDR1 SGDLS and CDR2 YYNGEE come from the germline V gene. CDR3 protein: CASSAGTEAGNTIYF. DNA of the CDR3: TGTGCCAGCAGCGCGGGGACGGAAGCTGGAAACACCATATATTTT.

This clone was recorded a few times. The chain recombines TRBV2 with TRBJ1-5; D unclear. Between the trimmed V and J ends, which lost 8 bases and 6 bases, there was a span of 14 bases. This CDR3 is built from 13 residues. CDR1 and CDR2 from the germline V gene are SNHLY and FYNNEI. CDR3 sequence (DNA): TGTGCCAGCGGACGAGCGGGAGGTCAGCCCCAGCATTTT. Its protein product is CASGRAGGQPQHF.

The chain couples TRBV5-1 to TRBJ2-1; 7 positions match TRBD1. Germline assignment: CDR1 SGHRS and CDR2 YFSETQ. The trim removed 0 bases at V and 4 bases at J, leaving 7 bases unmatched. This CDR3 has 16 residues. CDR3 amino acids: CASSLEAGGGYNEQFF. The CDR3 DNA is TGCGCCAGCAGCTTGGAGGCAGGGGGTGGTTACAATGAGCAGTTCTTC.

This sequence joins TRBV19 and TRBJ1-2; weak D call: TRBD1 (6 bases). The V gene lost 6 bases and the J gene lost 14 bases, with 19 bases spanning the gap. Germline CDR1 and CDR2: LNHDA and SQIVND (reference sequence). The CDR3 contains 12 residues. The CDR3 loop reads CASRGTGMSVTF. Written as DNA, the CDR3 is TGTGCCAGTAGGGGAACAGGGATGAGTGTTACCTTC.

This clone was detected ten times or more. J is TRBJ2-1 and V is TRBV11-3, with 13 bases aligning to TRBD2. V was clipped by 2 bases and J by 9 bases; unmatched bases: 4. Germline V gene data show CDR1 as SGHNT and CDR2 as YENEEA. This CDR3 is 15 amino acids long. CDR3 nucleotide sequence: TGTGCCAGCAGCTTACCGGGACTAGCGGGATCTGAGCAGTTCTTC. This translates into CASSLPGLAGSEQFF.

This clone was counted at least ten times. V and J are TRBV11-3 and TRBJ2-3, with a weak D call TRBD1 (6 bases). Germline V gene lookup returns CDR1 SGHNT and CDR2 YENEEA. V was clipped by 1 base and J by 1 base, with 15 bases between them. This CDR3 region has 17 residues. CDR3 loop: CASSLGVGRGRTDTQYF. CDR3 DNA sequence: TGTGCCAGCAGCTTAGGAGTCGGCAGGGGCCGCACAGATACGCAGTATTTT.